This T cell receptor beta chain is drawn from a study of pediatric ulcerative colitis. One to two pinch biopsies were taken from the rectum during colonoscopy. Clones were read by immunoSEQ multiplex PCR, and TCRdb kept only the in-frame ones, dropping some. The sample includes over 15,000 clones, about 76% seen only once; the top ten take about 3.4%. The material sequenced was gut tissue. The sequence derives from a girl aged 10 to 17 with moderate ulcerative colitis.

CDR3 sequence reads: CASSQGAGPWETQYF. DNA for the CDR3: TGTGCCAGCAGCCAAGGGGCAGGACCTTGGGAGACCCAGTACTTC. The chain has TRBV14 and TRBJ2-5; D not certain. CDR3 length: 15 residues. Germline V lookup: CDR1 SGHDN, CDR2 FVKESK. The V end was cut by 1 base, the J end by 5 bases, with 14 bases between.